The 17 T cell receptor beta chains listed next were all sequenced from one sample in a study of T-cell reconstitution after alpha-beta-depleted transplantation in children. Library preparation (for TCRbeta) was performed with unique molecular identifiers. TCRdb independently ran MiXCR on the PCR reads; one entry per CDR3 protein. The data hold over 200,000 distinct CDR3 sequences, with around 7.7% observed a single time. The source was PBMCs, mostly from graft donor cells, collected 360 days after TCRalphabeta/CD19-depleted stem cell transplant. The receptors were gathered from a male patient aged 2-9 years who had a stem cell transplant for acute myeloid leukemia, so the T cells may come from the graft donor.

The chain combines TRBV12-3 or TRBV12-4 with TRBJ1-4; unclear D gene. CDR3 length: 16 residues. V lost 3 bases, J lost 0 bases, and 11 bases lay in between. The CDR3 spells CASSFGSGATNEKLFF. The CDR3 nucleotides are TGTGCCAGCAGTTTCGGGTCCGGAGCAACTAATGAAAAACTGTTTTTT.

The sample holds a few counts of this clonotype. CDR3 residues: CASSAIIREQFF. CDR3 nucleotides: TGTGCCAGCAGCGCCATTATCAGAGAGCAGTTCTTC. V is TRBV11-1 and J is TRBJ2-1; no firm D call. The germline CDR1 and CDR2 sequences are SGHAT and FQDESV (reference sequence). Trimming took 5 bases from V and 10 from J, leaving 12 bases between them. The CDR3 covers 12 residues.

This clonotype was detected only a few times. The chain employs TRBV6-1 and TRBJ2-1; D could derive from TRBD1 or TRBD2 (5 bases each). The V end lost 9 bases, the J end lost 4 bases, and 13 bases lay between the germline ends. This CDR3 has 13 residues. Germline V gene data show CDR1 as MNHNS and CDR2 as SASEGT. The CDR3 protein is CASLGTGYNEQFF. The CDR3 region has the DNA TGTGCCAGTCTCGGGACCGGGTACAATGAGCAGTTCTTC.

For the CDR3, the DNA is TGTGCCAGCAGACCCATCCGCGACTGGGCCGGGGAGCTGTTTTTT. As protein: CASRPIRDWAGELFF. The chain joins TRBV6-2 or TRBV6-3 to TRBJ2-2; the D is unclear. CDR1 MNHEY and CDR2 SVGEGT come from the germline V gene. With 6 bases removed from V and 6 bases from J, the gap between germline ends came to 17 bases. The CDR3 consists of 15 residues.

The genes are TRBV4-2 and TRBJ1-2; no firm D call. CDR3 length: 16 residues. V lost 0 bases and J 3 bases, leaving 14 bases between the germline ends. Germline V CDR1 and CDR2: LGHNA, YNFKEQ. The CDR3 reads CASSQDWASRDYGYTF. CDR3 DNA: TGTGCCAGCAGCCAAGACTGGGCTTCAAGGGACTATGGCTACACCTTC.

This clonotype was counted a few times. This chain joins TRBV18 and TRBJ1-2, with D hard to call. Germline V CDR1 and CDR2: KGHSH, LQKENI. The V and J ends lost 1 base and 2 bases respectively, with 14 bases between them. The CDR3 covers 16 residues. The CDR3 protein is CASSPQFHSANYGYTF. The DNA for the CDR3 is TGTGCCAGCTCACCACAATTCCACTCCGCCAACTATGGCTACACCTTC.

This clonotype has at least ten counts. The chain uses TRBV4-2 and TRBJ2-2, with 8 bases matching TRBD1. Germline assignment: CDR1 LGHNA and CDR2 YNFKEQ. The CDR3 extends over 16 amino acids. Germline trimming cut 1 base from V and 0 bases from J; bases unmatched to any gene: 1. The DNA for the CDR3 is TGTGCCAGCAGCCAAGCGGACAGGGCGAACACCGGGGAGCTGTTTTTT. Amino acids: CASSQADRANTGELFF.

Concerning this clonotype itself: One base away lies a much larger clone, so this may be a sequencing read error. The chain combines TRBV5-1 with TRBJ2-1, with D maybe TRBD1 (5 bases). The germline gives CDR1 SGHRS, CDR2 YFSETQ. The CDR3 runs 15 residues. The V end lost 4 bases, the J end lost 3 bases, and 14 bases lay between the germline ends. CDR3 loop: CASSRGSGLYNEQFF. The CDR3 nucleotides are TGCGCCAGCAGCAGGGGCTCGGGCCTCTACAATGAGCAGTTCTTC.

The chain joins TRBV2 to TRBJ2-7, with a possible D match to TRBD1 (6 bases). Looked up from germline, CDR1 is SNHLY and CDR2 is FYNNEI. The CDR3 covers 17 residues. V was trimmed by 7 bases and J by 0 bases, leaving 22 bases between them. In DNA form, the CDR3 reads TGTGCCAGCAACAGTCCCGGGACATTCACGAGCTCCTACGAGCAGTACGTC. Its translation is CASNSPGTFTSSYEQYV.

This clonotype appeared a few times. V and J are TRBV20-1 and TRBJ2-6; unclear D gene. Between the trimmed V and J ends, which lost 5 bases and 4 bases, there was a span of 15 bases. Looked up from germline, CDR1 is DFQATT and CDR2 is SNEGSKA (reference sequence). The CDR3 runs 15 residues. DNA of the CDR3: TGCAGTGCTCAAAATGGCGTATTAGGGGCCAACGTCCTGACTTTC. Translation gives CSAQNGVLGANVLTF.

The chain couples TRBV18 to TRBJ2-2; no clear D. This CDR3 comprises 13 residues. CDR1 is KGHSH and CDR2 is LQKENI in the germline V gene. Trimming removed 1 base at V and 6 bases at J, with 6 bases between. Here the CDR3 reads CASSPQRSGELFF. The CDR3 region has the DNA TGTGCCAGCTCACCACAACGTTCCGGGGAGCTGTTTTTT.

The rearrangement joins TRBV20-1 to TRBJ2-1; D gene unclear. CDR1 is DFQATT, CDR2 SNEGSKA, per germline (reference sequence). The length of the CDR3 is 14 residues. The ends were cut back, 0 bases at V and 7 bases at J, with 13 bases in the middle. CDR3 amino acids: CSARDPHQANEQFF. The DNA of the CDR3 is TGCAGTGCTAGAGATCCCCACCAAGCGAATGAGCAGTTCTTC.

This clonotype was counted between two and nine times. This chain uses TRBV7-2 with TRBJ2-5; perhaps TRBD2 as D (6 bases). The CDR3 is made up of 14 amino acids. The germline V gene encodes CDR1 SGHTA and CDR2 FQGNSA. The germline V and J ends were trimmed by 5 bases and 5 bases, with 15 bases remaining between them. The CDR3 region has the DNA TGTGCCAGCAGCCCTAGACTAGTCCGGGAGACCCAGTACTTC. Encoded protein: CASSPRLVRETQYF. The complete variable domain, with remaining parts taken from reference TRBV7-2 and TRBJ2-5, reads GAGVSQSPSNKVTEKGKDVELRCDPISGHTALYWYRQSLGQGLEFLIYFQGNSAPDKSGLPSDRFSAERTGGSVSTLTIQRTQQEDSAVYLCASSPRLVRETQYFGPGTRLLVL.

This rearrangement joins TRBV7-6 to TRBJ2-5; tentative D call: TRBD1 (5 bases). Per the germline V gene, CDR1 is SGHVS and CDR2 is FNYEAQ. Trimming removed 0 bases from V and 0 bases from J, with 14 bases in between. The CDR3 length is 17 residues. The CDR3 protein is CASSLAPTEPNQETQYF. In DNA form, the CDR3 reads TGTGCCAGCAGCTTAGCCCCGACAGAACCTAACCAAGAGACCCAGTACTTC.

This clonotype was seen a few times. This chain's CDR3 is CASSLRPGLAGAPTDTQYF. Written as DNA, the CDR3 is TGTGCCAGCAGCTTAAGGCCGGGACTAGCGGGGGCACCCACAGATACGCAGTATTTT. The J gene is TRBJ2-3, the V gene TRBV7-3, with 14 bases lining up with TRBD2. From germline, CDR1 is SGHTA and CDR2 FQGTGA. The CDR3 contains 19 residues. Germline trimming cut 1 base from V and 2 bases from J; bases unmatched to any gene: 8.

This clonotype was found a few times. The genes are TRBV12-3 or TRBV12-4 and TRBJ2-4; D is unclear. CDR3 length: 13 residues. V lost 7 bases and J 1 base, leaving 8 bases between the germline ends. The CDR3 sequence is CASTSTAKNIQYF. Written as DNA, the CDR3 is TGTGCCAGCACCTCGACTGCCAAAAACATTCAGTACTTC.

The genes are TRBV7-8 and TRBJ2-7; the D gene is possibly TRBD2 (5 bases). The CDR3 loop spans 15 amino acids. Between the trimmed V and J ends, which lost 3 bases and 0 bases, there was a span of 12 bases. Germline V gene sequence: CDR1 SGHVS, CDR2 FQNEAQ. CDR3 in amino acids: CASSLRGPSSYEQYV. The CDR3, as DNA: TGTGCCAGCAGCTTGCGCGGGCCGAGCTCCTACGAGCAGTACGTC.